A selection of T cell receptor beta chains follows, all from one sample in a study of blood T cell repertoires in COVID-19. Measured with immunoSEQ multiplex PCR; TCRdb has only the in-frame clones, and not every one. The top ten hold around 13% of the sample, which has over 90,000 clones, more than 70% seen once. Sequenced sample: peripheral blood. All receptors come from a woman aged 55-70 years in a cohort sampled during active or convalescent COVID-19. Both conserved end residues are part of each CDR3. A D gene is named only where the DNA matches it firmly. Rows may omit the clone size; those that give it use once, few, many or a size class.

CASSQQGVNTEAFF,TGTGCCAGCAGTCAACAGGGTGTGAACACTGAAGCTTTCTTT,TRBJ1-1,NA,TRBV6-6,few
CASRRVKVHGEFTGELFF,TGTGCCAGCAGACGAGTGAAGGTACACGGAGAATTCACCGGGGAGCTGTTTTTT,TRBJ2-2,NA,TRBV28,NA
CASSEDGGTDTQYF,TGTGCCAGCTCCGAGGACGGGGGCACAGATACGCAGTATTTT,TRBJ2-3,NA,TRBV7-8,few
CASSFTGPEAFF,TGTGCCAGCAGCTTCACAGGGCCGGAAGCTTTCTTT,TRBJ1-1,NA,TRBV7-9,NA
CASSRDRSGSRTGELFF,TGTGCCAGCTCAAGGGATAGGAGCGGGAGTCGCACCGGGGAGCTGTTTTTT,TRBJ2-2,TRBD2,TRBV18,NA
CASSQRVAGYNEQFF,TGTGCCAGCAGCCAACGAGTAGCGGGGTACAATGAGCAGTTCTTC,TRBJ2-1,TRBD2,TRBV7-3,NA
CASSRRGLYEKLFF,TGTGCCAGCAGTCGCCGGGGGTTATATGAAAAACTGTTTTTT,TRBJ1-4,NA,TRBV7-2,few
CASSSGLAGGYNEQFF,TGTGCCAGCAGCTCTGGCCTAGCGGGAGGTTACAATGAGCAGTTCTTC,TRBJ2-1,TRBD2,TRBV11-2,NA
CASGQVSYEQYF,TGTGCCAGCGGACAGGTCTCCTACGAGCAGTACTTC,TRBJ2-7,TRBD1,TRBV6-6,few
CASSVGQTNTGELFF,TGTGCCAGCTCTGTGGGACAAACGAACACCGGGGAGCTGTTTTTT,TRBJ2-2,NA,TRBV18,once
CASSLAEYEQYF,TGTGCCAGCAGTTTAGCGGAGTACGAGCAGTACTTC,TRBJ2-7,NA,TRBV28,NA
CASSSEQGRQETQYF,TGTGCCAGCAGCTCGGAACAGGGCCGGCAAGAGACCCAGTACTTC,TRBJ2-5,NA,TRBV5-4,NA
CASSHTGLAVGGDTQYF,TGTGCCAGCAGCCACACGGGACTAGCGGTCGGTGGGGATACGCAGTATTTT,TRBJ2-3,TRBD2,TRBV3-1/TRBV3-2,few
CASSGPQGFGELFF,TGTGCCAGCAGTGGGCCACAGGGATTCGGAGAACTGTTTTTT,TRBJ1-4,NA,TRBV6-6,NA
CASSVDNYQPQHF,TGTGCCAGCTCCGTGGACAATTATCAGCCCCAGCATTTT,TRBJ1-5,NA,TRBV18,NA
CASSRRGKNTEAFF,TGTGCCAGCAGCCGCAGGGGCAAGAACACTGAAGCTTTCTTT,TRBJ1-1,NA,TRBV5-6,NA
CAWGDNNYGYTF,TGTGCCTGGGGGGACAATAACTATGGCTACACCTTC,TRBJ1-2,NA,TRBV30,NA
CAWSPQGVSGYTF,TGTGCCTGGAGTCCACAGGGCGTGAGCGGCTACACCTTC,TRBJ1-2,NA,TRBV30,few
CASSPGLTARAKNIQYF,TGTGCCAGCAGCCCCGGACTCACGGCGAGGGCCAAAAACATTCAGTACTTC,TRBJ2-4,NA,TRBV9,NA